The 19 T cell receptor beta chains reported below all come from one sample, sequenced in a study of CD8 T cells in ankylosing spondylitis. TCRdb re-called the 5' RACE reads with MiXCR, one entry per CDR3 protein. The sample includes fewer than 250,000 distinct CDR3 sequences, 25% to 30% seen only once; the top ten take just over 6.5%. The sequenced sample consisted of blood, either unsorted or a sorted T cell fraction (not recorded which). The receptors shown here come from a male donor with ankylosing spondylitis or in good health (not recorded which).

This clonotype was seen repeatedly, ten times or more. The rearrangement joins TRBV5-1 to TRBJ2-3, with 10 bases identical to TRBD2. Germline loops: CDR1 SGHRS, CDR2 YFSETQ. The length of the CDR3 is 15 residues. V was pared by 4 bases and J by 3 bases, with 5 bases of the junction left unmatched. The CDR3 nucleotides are TGCGCCAGCAGCCCTAGCGGGAGTTTGACAGATACGCAGTATTTT. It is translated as CASSPSGSLTDTQYF. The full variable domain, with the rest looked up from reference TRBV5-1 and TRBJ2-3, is KAGVTQTPRYLIKTRGQQVTLSCSPISGHRSVSWYQQTPGQGLQFLFEYFSETQRNKGNFPGRFSGRQFSNSRSEMNVSTLELGDSALYLCASSPSGSLTDTQYFGPGTRLTVL.

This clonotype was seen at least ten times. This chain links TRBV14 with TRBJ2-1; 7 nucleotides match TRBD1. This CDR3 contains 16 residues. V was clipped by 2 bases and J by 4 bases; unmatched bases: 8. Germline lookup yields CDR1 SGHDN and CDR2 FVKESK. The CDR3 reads CASSQKTGAGYNEQFF. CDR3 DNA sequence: TGTGCCAGCAGCCAAAAAACAGGGGCCGGATACAATGAGCAGTTCTTC.

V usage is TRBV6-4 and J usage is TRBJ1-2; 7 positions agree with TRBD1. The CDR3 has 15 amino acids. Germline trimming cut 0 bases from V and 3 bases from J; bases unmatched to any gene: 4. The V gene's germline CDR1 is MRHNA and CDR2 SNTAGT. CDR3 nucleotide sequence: TGTGCCAGCAGTGACTCGGGCAGGGGGTACTATGGCTACACCTTC. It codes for CASSDSGRGYYGYTF.

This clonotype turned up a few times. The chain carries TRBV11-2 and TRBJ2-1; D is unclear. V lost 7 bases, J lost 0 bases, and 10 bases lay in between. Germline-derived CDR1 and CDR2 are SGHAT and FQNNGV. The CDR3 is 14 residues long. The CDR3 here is CASTEVSSYNEQFF. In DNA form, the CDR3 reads TGTGCCAGCACTGAGGTCAGCTCCTACAATGAGCAGTTCTTC. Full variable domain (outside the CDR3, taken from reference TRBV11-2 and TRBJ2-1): EAGVAQSPRYKIIEKRQSVAFWCNPISGHATLYWYQQILGQGPKLLIQFQNNGVVDDSQLPKDRFSAERLKGVDSTLKIQPAKLEDSAVYLCASTEVSSYNEQFFGPGTRLTVL.

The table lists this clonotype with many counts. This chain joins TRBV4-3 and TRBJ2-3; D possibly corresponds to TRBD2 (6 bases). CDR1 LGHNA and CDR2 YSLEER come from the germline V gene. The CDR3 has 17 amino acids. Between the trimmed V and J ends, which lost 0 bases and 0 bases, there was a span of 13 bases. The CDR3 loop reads CASSQERVAASTDTQYF. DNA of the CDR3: TGCGCCAGCAGCCAAGAGAGGGTAGCGGCTAGCACAGATACGCAGTATTTT.

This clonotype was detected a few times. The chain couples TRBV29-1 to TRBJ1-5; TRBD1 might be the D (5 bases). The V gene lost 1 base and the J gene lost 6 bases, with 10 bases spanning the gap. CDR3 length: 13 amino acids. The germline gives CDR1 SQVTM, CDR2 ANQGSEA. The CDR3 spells CSVEGQGGQPQHF. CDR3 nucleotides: TGCAGCGTTGAAGGGCAGGGAGGTCAGCCCCAGCATTTT.

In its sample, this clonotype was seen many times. CDR3 DNA sequence: TGTGCCAGCAGCGCGGGGACAAAAGCAACTAATGAAAAACTGTTTTTT. Residues: CASSAGTKATNEKLFF. The chain recombines TRBV9 with TRBJ1-4; the D gene is possibly TRBD1 (6 bases). The V gene's germline CDR1 is SGDLS and CDR2 YYNGEE. Trimming cost V 3 bases and J 0 bases, with 12 bases left between them. This CDR3 comprises 16 residues.

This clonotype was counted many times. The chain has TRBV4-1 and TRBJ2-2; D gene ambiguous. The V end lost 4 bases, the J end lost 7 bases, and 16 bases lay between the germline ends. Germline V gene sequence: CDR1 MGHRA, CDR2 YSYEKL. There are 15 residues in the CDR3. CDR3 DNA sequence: TGCGCCAGCAGCCCGCCGCGGTGGGTGGGCGGGGAGCTGTTTTTT. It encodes CASSPPRWVGGELFF.

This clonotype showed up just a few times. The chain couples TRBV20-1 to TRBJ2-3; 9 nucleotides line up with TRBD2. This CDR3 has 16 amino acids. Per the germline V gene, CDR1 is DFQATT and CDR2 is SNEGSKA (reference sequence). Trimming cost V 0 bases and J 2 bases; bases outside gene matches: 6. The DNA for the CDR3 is TGCAGTGCTAGAGATCTGGCTAGCGGGGCCACAGATACGCAGTATTTT. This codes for CSARDLASGATDTQYF.

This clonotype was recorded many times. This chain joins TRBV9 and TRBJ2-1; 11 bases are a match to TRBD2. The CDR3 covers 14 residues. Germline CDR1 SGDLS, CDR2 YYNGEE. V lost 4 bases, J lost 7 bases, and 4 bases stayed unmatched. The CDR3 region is CASSLRTSGNEQFF. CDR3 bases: TGTGCCAGCAGCCTTCGGACTAGCGGGAATGAGCAGTTCTTC. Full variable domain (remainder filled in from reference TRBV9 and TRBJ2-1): DSGVTQTPKHLITATGQRVTLRCSPRSGDLSVYWYQQSLDQGLQFLIQYYNGEERAKGNILERFSAQQFPDLHSELNLSSLELGDSALYFCASSLRTSGNEQFFGPGTRLTVL.

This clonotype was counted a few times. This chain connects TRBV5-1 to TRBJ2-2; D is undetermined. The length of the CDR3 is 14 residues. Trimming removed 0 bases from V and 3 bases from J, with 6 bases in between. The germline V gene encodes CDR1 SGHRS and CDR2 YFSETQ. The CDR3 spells CASSLDRDTGELFF. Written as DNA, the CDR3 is TGCGCCAGCAGCTTGGATAGGGACACCGGGGAGCTGTTTTTT.

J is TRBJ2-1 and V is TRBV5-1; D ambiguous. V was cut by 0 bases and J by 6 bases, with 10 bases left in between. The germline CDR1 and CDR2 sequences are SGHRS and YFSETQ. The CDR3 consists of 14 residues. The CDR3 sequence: CASSLDGHANEQFF. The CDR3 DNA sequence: TGCGCCAGCAGCTTGGATGGGCACGCCAATGAGCAGTTCTTC. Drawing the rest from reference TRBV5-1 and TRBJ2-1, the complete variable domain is KAGVTQTPRYLIKTRGQQVTLSCSPISGHRSVSWYQQTPGQGLQFLFEYFSETQRNKGNFPGRFSGRQFSNSRSEMNVSTLELGDSALYLCASSLDGHANEQFFGPGTRLTVL.

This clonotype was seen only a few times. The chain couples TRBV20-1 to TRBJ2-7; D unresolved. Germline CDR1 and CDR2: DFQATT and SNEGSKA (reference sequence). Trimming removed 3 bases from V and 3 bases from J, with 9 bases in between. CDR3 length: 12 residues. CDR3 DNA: TGCAGTGCTAGTCGGTTTGGCTACGAGCAGTACTTC. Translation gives CSASRFGYEQYF.

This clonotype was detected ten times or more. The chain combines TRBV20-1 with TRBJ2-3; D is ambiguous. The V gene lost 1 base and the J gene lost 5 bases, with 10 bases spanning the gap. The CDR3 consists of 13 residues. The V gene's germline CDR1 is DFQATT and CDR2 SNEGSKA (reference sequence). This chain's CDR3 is CSARGAFGDTQYF. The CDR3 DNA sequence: TGCAGTGCTAGAGGGGCCTTTGGAGATACGCAGTATTTT.

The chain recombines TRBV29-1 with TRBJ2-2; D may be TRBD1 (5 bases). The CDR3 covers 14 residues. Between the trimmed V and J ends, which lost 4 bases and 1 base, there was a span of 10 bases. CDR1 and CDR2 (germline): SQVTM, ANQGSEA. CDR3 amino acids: CSVAQVLNTGELFF. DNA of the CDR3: TGCAGCGTTGCACAGGTTCTGAACACCGGGGAGCTGTTTTTT.

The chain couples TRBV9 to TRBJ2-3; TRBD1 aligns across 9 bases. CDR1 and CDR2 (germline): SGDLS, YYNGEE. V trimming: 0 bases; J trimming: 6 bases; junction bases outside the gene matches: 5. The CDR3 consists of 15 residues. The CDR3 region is CASSVGQGVLDTQYF. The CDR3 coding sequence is TGTGCCAGCAGCGTAGGACAGGGGGTGTTGGATACGCAGTATTTT.

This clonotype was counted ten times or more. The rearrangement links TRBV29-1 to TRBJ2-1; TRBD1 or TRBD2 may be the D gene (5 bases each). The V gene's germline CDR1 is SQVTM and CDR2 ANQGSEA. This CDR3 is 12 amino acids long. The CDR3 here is CGGHGGYNEQFF. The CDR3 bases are TGCGGAGGACATGGGGGATACAATGAGCAGTTCTTC.

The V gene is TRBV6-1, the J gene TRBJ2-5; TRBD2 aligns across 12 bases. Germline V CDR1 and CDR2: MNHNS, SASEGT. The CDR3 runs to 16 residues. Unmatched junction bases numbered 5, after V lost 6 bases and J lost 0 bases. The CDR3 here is CASSPGTSGYQETQYF. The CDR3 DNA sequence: TGTGCCAGCAGCCCCGGGACTAGCGGGTACCAAGAGACCCAGTACTTC.

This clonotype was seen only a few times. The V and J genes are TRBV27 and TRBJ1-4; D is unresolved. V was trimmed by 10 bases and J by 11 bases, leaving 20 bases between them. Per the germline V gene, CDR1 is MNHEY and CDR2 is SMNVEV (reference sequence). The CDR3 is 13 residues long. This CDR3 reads CATARLGIFKLFF. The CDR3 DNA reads TGTGCCACTGCTCGTTTGGGGATCTTCAAACTGTTTTTT.